This T cell receptor (beta chain) was observed in a study of radiotherapy plus CTLA-4 blockade in lung cancer. This clone has a single count. TCRdb's table, derived via immunoSEQ multiplex PCR, lists solely in-frame clones and lacks some. The sample holds 40,000 or so clones; roughly 70% are singletons and the top ten take 9.8%. Germline V lookup: CDR1 GTSNPN, CDR2 SVGIG (reference sequence). The CDR3 is 14 residues long. This receptor was obtained from a human donor with non-small cell lung cancer who had stable disease on radiotherapy plus ipilimumab. The chain joins TRBV30 to TRBJ2-5; 11 bases line up with TRBD1. The closer fit of TRBJ2-7 to the DNA end suggests the J call may be wrong. The material sequenced was peripheral blood, taken from a patient treated with radiotherapy plus ipilimumab. CDR3 residues: CAWSIRGTGGEQYF. CDR3 coding DNA: TGTGCCTGGAGTATCAGGGGGACAGGGGGCGAGCAGTACTTC.